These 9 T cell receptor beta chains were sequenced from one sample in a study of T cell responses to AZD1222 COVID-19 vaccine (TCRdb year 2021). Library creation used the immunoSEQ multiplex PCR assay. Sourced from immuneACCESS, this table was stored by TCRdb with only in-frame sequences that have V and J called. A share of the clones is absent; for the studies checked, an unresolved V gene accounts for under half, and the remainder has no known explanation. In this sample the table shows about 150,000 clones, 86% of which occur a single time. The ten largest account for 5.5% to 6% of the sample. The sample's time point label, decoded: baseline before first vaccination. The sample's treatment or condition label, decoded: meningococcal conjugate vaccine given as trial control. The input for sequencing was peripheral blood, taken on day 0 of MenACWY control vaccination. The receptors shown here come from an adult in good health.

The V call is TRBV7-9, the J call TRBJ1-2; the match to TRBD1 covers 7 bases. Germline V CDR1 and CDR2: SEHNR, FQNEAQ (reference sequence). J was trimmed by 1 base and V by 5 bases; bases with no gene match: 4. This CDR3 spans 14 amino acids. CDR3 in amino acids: CASSPWDSNYGYTF. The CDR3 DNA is TGTGCCAGCAGCCCGTGGGACAGTAACTATGGCTACACCTTC.

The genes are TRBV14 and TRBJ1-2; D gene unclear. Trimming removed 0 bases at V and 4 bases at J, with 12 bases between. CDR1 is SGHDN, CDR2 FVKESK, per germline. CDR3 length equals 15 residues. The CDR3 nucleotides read TGTGCCAGCAGCCAAGATCGGCAATACGTCTATGGCTACACCTTC. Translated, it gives CASSQDRQYVYGYTF.

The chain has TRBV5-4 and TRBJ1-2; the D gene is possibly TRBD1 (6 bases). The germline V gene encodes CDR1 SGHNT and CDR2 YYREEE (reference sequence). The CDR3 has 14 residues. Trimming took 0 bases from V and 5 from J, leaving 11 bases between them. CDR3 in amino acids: CASSLESQGYGYTF. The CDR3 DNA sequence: TGTGCCAGCAGCTTGGAAAGTCAGGGGTATGGCTACACCTTC.

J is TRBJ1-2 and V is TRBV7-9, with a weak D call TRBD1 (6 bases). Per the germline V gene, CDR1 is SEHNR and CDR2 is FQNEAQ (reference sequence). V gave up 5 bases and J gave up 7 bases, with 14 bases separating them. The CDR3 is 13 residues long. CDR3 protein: CASSHPPGAGYTF. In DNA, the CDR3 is TGTGCCAGCAGCCATCCCCCAGGGGCTGGCTACACCTTC.

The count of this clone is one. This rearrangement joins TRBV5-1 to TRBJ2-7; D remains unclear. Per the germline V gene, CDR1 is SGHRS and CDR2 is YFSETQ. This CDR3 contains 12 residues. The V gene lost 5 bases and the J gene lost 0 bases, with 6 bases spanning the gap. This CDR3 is CASSVDSYEQYF. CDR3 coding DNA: TGCGCCAGCAGTGTGGACTCCTACGAGCAGTACTTC.

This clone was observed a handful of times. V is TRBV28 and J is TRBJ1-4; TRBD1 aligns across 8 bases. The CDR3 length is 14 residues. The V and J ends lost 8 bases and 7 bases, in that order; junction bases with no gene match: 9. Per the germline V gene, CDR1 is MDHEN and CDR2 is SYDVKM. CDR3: CASFTTGGGEKLFF. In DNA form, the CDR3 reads TGTGCCAGCTTTACAACAGGGGGAGGTGAAAAACTGTTTTTT.

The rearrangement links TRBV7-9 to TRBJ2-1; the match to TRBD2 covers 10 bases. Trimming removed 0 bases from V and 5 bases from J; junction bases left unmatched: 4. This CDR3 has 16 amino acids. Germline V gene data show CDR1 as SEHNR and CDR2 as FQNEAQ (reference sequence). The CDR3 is CASSLALAGAHNEQFF. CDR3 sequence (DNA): TGTGCCAGCAGCTTAGCCCTAGCGGGGGCTCACAATGAGCAGTTCTTC. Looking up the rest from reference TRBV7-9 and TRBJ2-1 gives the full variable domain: DTGVSQNPRHKITKRGQNVTFRCDPISEHNRLYWYRQTLGQGPEFLTYFQNEAQLEKSRLLSDRFSAERPKGSFSTLEIQRTEQGDSAMYLCASSLALAGAHNEQFFGPGTRLTVL.

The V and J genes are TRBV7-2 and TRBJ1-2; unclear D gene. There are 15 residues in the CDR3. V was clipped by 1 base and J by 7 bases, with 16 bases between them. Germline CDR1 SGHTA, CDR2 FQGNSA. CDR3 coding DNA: TGTGCCAGCAGCTTAGGATCTGAGGGATTCGGTGGCTACACCTTC. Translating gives CASSLGSEGFGGYTF.

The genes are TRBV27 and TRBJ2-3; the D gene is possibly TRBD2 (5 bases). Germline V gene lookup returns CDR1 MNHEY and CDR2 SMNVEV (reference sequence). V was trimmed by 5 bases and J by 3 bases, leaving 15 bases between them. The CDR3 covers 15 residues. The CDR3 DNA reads TGTGCCAGCAGTCAAAGCCCAACGGGGACAGATACGCAGTATTTT. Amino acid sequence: CASSQSPTGTDTQYF.